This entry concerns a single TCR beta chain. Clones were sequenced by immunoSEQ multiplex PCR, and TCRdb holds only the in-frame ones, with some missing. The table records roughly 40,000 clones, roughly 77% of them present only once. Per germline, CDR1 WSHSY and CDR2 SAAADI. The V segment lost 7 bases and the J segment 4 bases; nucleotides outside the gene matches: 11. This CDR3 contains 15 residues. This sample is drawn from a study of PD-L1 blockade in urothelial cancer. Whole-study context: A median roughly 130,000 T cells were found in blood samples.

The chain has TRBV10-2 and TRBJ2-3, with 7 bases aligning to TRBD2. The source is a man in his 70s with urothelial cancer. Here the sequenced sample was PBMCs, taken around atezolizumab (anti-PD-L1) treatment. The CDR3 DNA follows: TGCGCCAGCATAAGGGGCGGGAGACCCGCAGATACGCAGTATTTT. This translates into CASIRGGRPADTQYF.